The 19 T cell receptor beta chains below were found in one sample sequenced in a study of cytomegalovirus exposure and HLA in healthy donors. In the PCR, 60 Vbeta and 13 Jbeta primers were used. Only in-frame clones appear in the TCRdb table, and some are missing; sequencing was by immunoSEQ multiplex PCR. The specimen's table records some 110,000 clones. The sequenced sample was PBMCs. These receptors all stem from a man aged 35 to 55 in good health and CMV-seropositive.

The J gene is TRBJ1-2, the V gene TRBV2, with a tentative D call TRBD1 (5 bases). The CDR3 contains 14 residues. Trimming shortened V by 0 bases and J by 4 bases, and 9 bases separated the two germline ends. Germline values: CDR1 SNHLY, CDR2 FYNNEI. CDR3 DNA sequence: TGTGCCAGCAGTGAAGCTCAGGGTGTCTATGGCTACACCTTC. It translates to CASSEAQGVYGYTF.

This chain joins TRBV6-1 and TRBJ2-2, with 7 bases fitting TRBD1. Germline trimming cut 4 bases from V and 5 bases from J; bases unmatched to any gene: 13. The CDR3 has 17 amino acids. Per germline, CDR1 MNHNS and CDR2 SASEGT. The DNA of the CDR3 is TGTGCCAGCAGTGGTGGCAGGGGGAGTCCGAGTACCGGGGAGCTGTTTTTT. Translation: CASSGGRGSPSTGELFF.

The chain is built from TRBV7-3 and TRBJ2-3; 10 positions match TRBD1. V dropped 4 bases and J dropped 2; count of bases not matched to a gene: 6. This CDR3 has 16 residues. Germline CDR1 reads SGHTA; CDR2 reads FQGTGA. The CDR3, as DNA: TGTGCCAGCAGCTCAACCGGGACAGGGGTCACAGATACGCAGTATTTT. Translating gives CASSSTGTGVTDTQYF.

The chain couples TRBV2 to TRBJ2-5; D gene ambiguous. The V gene's germline CDR1 is SNHLY and CDR2 FYNNEI. This CDR3 has 14 residues. V shed 0 bases and J shed 5 bases, with 10 bases lying between them. The CDR3: CASSEALYRETQYF. CDR3 sequence (DNA): TGTGCCAGCAGTGAAGCCCTGTATCGGGAGACCCAGTACTTC.

Regarding this clone: Other nucleotide sequences in the sample specify the same CDR3. The V gene is TRBV27, the J gene TRBJ2-7; the match to TRBD1 covers 7 bases. This CDR3 comprises 13 residues. Trimming took 3 bases from V and 5 from J; bases not matched to a gene: 4. Per germline, CDR1 MNHEY and CDR2 SMNVEV (reference sequence). CDR3 nucleotides: TGTGCCAGCAGTTTGGAGACAGGGCACGAGCAGTACTTC. The encoded protein is CASSLETGHEQYF.

The chain employs TRBV7-6 and TRBJ2-2, with no clear D. Deletions cut 2 bases from V and 2 bases from J, with 9 bases between. CDR1 is SGHVS, CDR2 FNYEAQ, per germline. CDR3 length: 15 residues. The CDR3 bases are TGTGCCAGCAGCTTAAAAGCGCGAAACACCGGGGAGCTGTTTTTT. Translated: CASSLKARNTGELFF.

The chain carries TRBV4-1 and TRBJ2-7, with D maybe TRBD2 (5 bases). CDR1 and CDR2 from the germline V gene are MGHRA and YSYEKL. The CDR3 loop spans 12 amino acids. Trimming took off 0 bases at V and 6 bases at J, with 6 bases between the two ends. CDR3 residues: CASSQDGSEQYF. The CDR3 DNA is TGCGCCAGCAGCCAAGATGGGAGCGAGCAGTACTTC.

The chain carries TRBV29-1 and TRBJ1-1; D remains ambiguous. V gave up 1 base and J gave up 11 bases, with 11 bases separating them. This CDR3 region has 11 residues. Germline V gene lookup returns CDR1 SQVTM and CDR2 ANQGSEA. This CDR3 is CSVEATVRAFF. DNA of the CDR3: TGCAGCGTTGAAGCAACCGTTCGGGCTTTCTTT.

This sequence joins TRBV7-8 and TRBJ2-7, with D possibly being TRBD2 (6 bases). This CDR3 spans 14 amino acids. The germline gives CDR1 SGHVS, CDR2 FQNEAQ. Trimming cost V 1 base and J 6 bases, with 13 bases left between them. The CDR3 protein is CASSLVVTSPEQYF. The CDR3 DNA sequence: TGTGCCAGCAGCTTAGTAGTGACTAGTCCCGAGCAGTACTTC.

The chain couples TRBV28 to TRBJ2-7; D is perhaps TRBD1 (5 bases). The CDR3 runs 20 residues. Germline CDR1 reads MDHEN; CDR2 reads SYDVKM. Trimming stripped 3 bases from V and 3 bases from J, with 30 bases between. This chain's CDR3 is CASSFGTGPFNSTPFYEQYF. The CDR3 nucleotides read TGTGCCAGCAGTTTTGGAACAGGTCCATTCAATTCAACACCCTTCTACGAGCAGTACTTC.

This chain connects TRBV5-1 to TRBJ2-1, with D possibly TRBD2 on 5 matching bases. Deletions cut 4 bases from V and 4 bases from J, with 12 bases between. Per germline, CDR1 SGHRS and CDR2 YFSETQ. The CDR3 sequence is 14 residues long. CDR3: CASSPAEVYNEQFF. CDR3 in DNA: TGCGCCAGCAGCCCAGCGGAGGTTTACAATGAGCAGTTCTTC.

The genes are TRBV6-1 and TRBJ2-2; 7 bases align to TRBD1. Germline V CDR1 and CDR2: MNHNS, SASEGT. The V gene end was trimmed by 7 bases and the J gene end by 6 bases; junction bases not matched to a gene: 8. This CDR3 is built from 14 residues. The CDR3 is CASTGTEGAGELFF. The CDR3 coding sequence is TGTGCCAGCACTGGGACAGAGGGGGCCGGGGAGCTGTTTTTT.

J is TRBJ2-3 and V is TRBV7-9; 12 nucleotides agree with TRBD2. The CDR3 covers 16 residues. Germline V gene lookup returns CDR1 SEHNR and CDR2 FQNEAQ (reference sequence). With 3 bases clipped from V and 6 bases from J, the junction kept 7 bases outside the gene matches. CDR3 amino acids: CASSFRLAGASDTQYF. Here the CDR3 DNA reads TGTGCCAGCAGCTTTCGACTAGCGGGAGCTTCGGATACGCAGTATTTT.

The gene calls are TRBV27 and TRBJ2-1; 9 nucleotides line up with TRBD2. Trimming took 0 bases from V and 4 from J; bases not matched to a gene: 1. The germline CDR1 and CDR2 sequences are MNHEY and SMNVEV (reference sequence). This CDR3 is built from 15 residues. In DNA, the CDR3 is TGTGCCAGCAGTTTATCAGCGGGAGGATACAATGAGCAGTTCTTC. This translates into CASSLSAGGYNEQFF.

Concerning this clone: This likely comes from a read error, as the CDR3 has no conserved phenylalanine or tryptophan at its end. This chain connects TRBV6-5 to TRBJ1-2; TRBD1 matches at 10 bases. This CDR3 comprises 16 residues. Germline V gene data show CDR1 as MNHEY and CDR2 as SVGAGI. V trimming: 0 bases; J trimming: 4 bases; junction bases outside the gene matches: 5. CDR3 sequence: CASSYSRTGGGYGYTL. CDR3 nucleotide sequence: TGTGCCAGCAGTTACTCGAGGACAGGGGGAGGCTATGGCTACACCCTC.

This chain joins TRBV4-3 and TRBJ2-2; D is unresolved. The CDR3 sequence is 20 residues long. V lost 4 bases and J lost 2, with 26 bases in between. Per germline, CDR1 LGHNA and CDR2 YSLEER. CDR3 residues: CASSPRRQSRIKINTGELFF. The CDR3, as DNA: TGCGCCAGCAGCCCCCGACGACAATCACGGATTAAAATCAACACCGGGGAGCTGTTTTTT.

This chain joins TRBV19 and TRBJ2-7; D possibly corresponds to TRBD1 (5 bases). This CDR3 is 13 amino acids long. Trimming removed 3 bases from V and 3 bases from J, with 9 bases in between. Per germline, CDR1 LNHDA and CDR2 SQIVND (reference sequence). CDR3 sequence: CASSINQGYEQYF. In nucleotides, the CDR3 is TGTGCCAGTAGTATTAATCAGGGCTACGAGCAGTACTTC.

This chain joins TRBV5-1 and TRBJ2-1; TRBD2 matches 11 bases. The CDR3 consists of 16 residues. The trim removed 0 bases at V and 4 bases at J, leaving 3 bases unmatched. CDR1 is SGHRS, CDR2 YFSETQ, per germline. Here the CDR3 reads CASSLEPSGRYNEQFF. The CDR3, as DNA: TGCGCCAGCAGCTTGGAGCCTAGCGGGAGGTACAATGAGCAGTTCTTC.

V and J are TRBV2 and TRBJ1-1, with D possibly matching TRBD1 (5 bases). The CDR3 contains 12 residues. Trimming removed 6 bases from V and 6 bases from J, with 11 bases in between. Germline CDR1 reads SNHLY; CDR2 reads FYNNEI. CDR3 sequence reads: CASRPGIAEAFF. DNA of the CDR3: TGTGCCAGCAGGCCAGGGATAGCTGAAGCTTTCTTT.